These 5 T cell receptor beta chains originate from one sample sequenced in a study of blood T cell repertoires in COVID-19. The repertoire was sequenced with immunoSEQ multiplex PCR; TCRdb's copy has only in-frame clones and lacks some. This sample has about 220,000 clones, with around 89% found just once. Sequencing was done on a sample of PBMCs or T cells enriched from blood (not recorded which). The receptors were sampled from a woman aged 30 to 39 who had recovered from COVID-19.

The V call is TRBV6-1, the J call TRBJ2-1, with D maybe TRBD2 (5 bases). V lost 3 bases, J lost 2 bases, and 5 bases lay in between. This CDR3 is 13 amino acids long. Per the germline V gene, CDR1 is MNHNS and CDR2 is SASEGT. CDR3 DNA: TGTGCCAGCAGTGACGGGACCTACAATGAGCAGTTCTTC. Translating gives CASSDGTYNEQFF.

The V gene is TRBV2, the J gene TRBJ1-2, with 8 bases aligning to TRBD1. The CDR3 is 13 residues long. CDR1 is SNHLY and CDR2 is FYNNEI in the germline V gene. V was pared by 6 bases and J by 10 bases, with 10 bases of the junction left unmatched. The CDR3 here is CASRETGDWVYTF. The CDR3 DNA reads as TGTGCCAGCAGGGAGACAGGGGATTGGGTCTACACCTTC.

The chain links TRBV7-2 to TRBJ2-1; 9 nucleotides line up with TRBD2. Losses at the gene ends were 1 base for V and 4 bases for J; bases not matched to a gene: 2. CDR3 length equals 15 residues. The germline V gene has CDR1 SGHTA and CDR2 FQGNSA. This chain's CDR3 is CASSLGSGGYNEQFF. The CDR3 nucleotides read TGTGCCAGCAGCTTAGGAAGCGGGGGGTACAATGAGCAGTTCTTC.

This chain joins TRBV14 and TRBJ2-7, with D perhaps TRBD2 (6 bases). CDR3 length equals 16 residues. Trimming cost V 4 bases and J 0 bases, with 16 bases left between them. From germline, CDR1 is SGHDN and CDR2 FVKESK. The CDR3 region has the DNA TGTGCCAGCAGCCCCCGGGAGATATGGGCCTCCTACGAGCAGTACTTC. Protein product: CASSPREIWASYEQYF.

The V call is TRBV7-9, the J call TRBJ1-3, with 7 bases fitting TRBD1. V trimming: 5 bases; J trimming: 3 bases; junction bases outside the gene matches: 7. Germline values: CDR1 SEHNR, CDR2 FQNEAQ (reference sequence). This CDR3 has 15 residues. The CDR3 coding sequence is TGTGCCAGCAGCCCGACCGGGACAGTTGGAAACACCATATATTTT. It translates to CASSPTGTVGNTIYF. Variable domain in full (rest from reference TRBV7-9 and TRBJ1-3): DTGVSQNPRHKITKRGQNVTFRCDPISEHNRLYWYRQTLGQGPEFLTYFQNEAQLEKSRLLSDRFSAERPKGSFSTLEIQRTEQGDSAMYLCASSPTGTVGNTIYFGEGSWLTVV.